What follows are 9 T cell receptor beta chains derived from one specimen sequenced in a study of blood T cell repertoires in COVID-19. Profiled with immunoSEQ multiplex PCR; TCRdb holds only in-frame clones, not every one. Of 200,000 to 250,000 clones listed, about four fifths are singletons. Sequencing used PBMCs or T cells enriched from blood (not recorded which). The receptor source for this set is a woman between 40 and 50 years old with acute COVID-19.

The J gene is TRBJ2-1, the V gene TRBV20-1, with a weak D call TRBD2 (6 bases). V was trimmed by 3 bases and J by 9 bases, leaving 9 bases between them. This CDR3 is 11 amino acids long. Germline CDR1 is DFQATT and CDR2 is SNEGSKA (reference sequence). The chain's CDR3 is CSASNGGEQFF. The CDR3 bases are TGCAGTGCTAGTAACGGGGGTGAGCAGTTCTTC.

The genes are TRBV6-1 and TRBJ1-5, with 8 bases identical to TRBD1. From germline, CDR1 is MNHNS and CDR2 SASEGT. After removal of 2 bases from V and 4 bases from J, the junction contained 1 base not matched to a gene. The CDR3 has 14 amino acids. The chain's CDR3 is CASSERTGNQPQHF. CDR3 bases: TGTGCCAGCAGTGAAAGGACAGGGAATCAGCCCCAGCATTTT.

This chain links TRBV2 with TRBJ1-5; D ambiguous. Germline CDR1 is SNHLY and CDR2 is FYNNEI. Trimming shortened V by 3 bases and J by 5 bases, and 11 bases separated the two germline ends. The CDR3 loop spans 14 amino acids. The CDR3: CASSERQNDQPQHF. The CDR3 nucleotides are TGTGCCAGCAGTGAGAGGCAGAATGATCAGCCCCAGCATTTT.

This chain joins TRBV6-5 and TRBJ2-5; tentatively, D is TRBD2 (6 bases). The V gene lost 3 bases and the J gene lost 1 base, with 6 bases spanning the gap. Germline CDR1 MNHEY, CDR2 SVGAGI. The CDR3 is 13 residues long. CDR3 amino acids: CASSYSGQETQYF. The CDR3 DNA reads TGTGCCAGCAGTTATAGCGGCCAAGAGACCCAGTACTTC.

The CDR3 loop reads CASSSSFGRSYNEQFF. The CDR3 DNA reads as TGTGCCAGCAGCTCCTCCTTCGGGAGGTCCTACAATGAGCAGTTCTTC. The chain joins TRBV7-2 to TRBJ2-1; 7 bases match TRBD2. CDR1 and CDR2 (germline): SGHTA, FQGNSA. Trimming cost V 4 bases and J 1 base; bases outside gene matches: 7. The CDR3 runs 16 residues. The full variable domain, in which reference TRBV7-2 and TRBJ2-1 provide the parts outside the CDR3, is GAGVSQSPSNKVTEKGKDVELRCDPISGHTALYWYRQSLGQGLEFLIYFQGNSAPDKSGLPSDRFSAERTGGSVSTLTIQRTQQEDSAVYLCASSSSFGRSYNEQFFGPGTRLTVL.

The chain has TRBV12-3 or TRBV12-4 and TRBJ1-5; no clear D gene. The CDR3 is 13 amino acids. Trimming took 4 bases from V and 4 from J, leaving 8 bases between them. The CDR3 region has the DNA TGTGCCAGCAGTTACCGCGGGAATCAGCCCCAGCATTTT. Protein: CASSYRGNQPQHF.

J is TRBJ1-1 and V is TRBV11-2; D is unresolved. Between the trimmed V and J ends, which lost 5 bases and 11 bases, there was a span of 9 bases. The CDR3 spans 10 residues. Germline assignment: CDR1 SGHAT and CDR2 FQNNGV. The CDR3 DNA reads as TGTGCCAGCAGCACCCGGTCGGCTTTCTTT. This gives the protein CASSTRSAFF.

The chain carries TRBV9 and TRBJ2-7; 7 bases match TRBD2. The CDR3 covers 12 residues. V was clipped by 0 bases and J by 7 bases; unmatched bases: 1. CDR1 is SGDLS, CDR2 YYNGEE, per germline. CDR3 in amino acids: CASSVDGREQYF. The CDR3 coding sequence is TGTGCCAGCAGCGTAGACGGGAGGGAGCAGTACTTC. The full variable domain, rest sourced from reference TRBV9 and TRBJ2-7, is DSGVTQTPKHLITATGQRVTLRCSPRSGDLSVYWYQQSLDQGLQFLIQYYNGEERAKGNILERFSAQQFPDLHSELNLSSLELGDSALYFCASSVDGREQYFGPGTRLTVT.

CDR3 sequence: CASSPDRVGNTIYF. Here the CDR3 DNA reads TGTGCCAGCAGCCCCGACAGGGTTGGAAACACCATATATTTT. V is TRBV7-2 and J is TRBJ1-3; 7 bases align to TRBD1. Germline lookup yields CDR1 SGHTA and CDR2 FQGNSA. The CDR3 consists of 14 residues. Trimming at V came to 5 bases and at J to 3 bases, leaving 4 bases not matched to a gene.